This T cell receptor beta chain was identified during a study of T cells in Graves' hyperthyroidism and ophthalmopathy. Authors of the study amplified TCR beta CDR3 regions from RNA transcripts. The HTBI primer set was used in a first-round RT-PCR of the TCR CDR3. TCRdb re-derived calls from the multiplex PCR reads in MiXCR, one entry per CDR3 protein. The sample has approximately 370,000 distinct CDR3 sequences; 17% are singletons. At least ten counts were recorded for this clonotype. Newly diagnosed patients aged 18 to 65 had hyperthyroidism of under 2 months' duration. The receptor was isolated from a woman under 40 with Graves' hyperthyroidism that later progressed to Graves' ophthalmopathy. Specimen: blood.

CDR3 bases: TGTGCCAGCAAGGTATCAGGGGCCGGCACTGAAGCTTTCTTT. Translating gives CASKVSGAGTEAFF. This rearrangement joins TRBV2 to TRBJ1-1; tentative D call: TRBD1 (6 bases). The CDR3 has 14 residues. Trimming took off 7 bases at V and 4 bases at J, with 16 bases between the two ends. CDR1 and CDR2 (germline): SNHLY, FYNNEI.